This T cell receptor beta chain comes out of a study of chemoradiotherapy in HPV16-positive cancers. This clone was seen more than once but under ten times. Its antigen is not known. The study, taken as a whole, reports: Only a couple of HPV16-positive patients supplied the functional HPV-specificity definition. Candidate HPV-specific clones and E7-related TCR motifs grew in tumor during treatment. Better recurrence-free survival went with HPV-responsive T-cell expansion in HPV16-positive patients.

Assay: immunoSEQ multiplex PCR; the TCRdb copy retains only in-frame clones and omits some. The repertoire includes 35,000 to 45,000 clones, around three quarters of them detected once, and under 5.5% sits in the top ten. Samples were taken several times over chemoradiotherapy. This CDR3 is 16 amino acids long. Germline CDR1 reads SEHNR; CDR2 reads FQNEAQ (reference sequence). V was clipped by 1 base and J by 4 bases, with 14 bases between them. The TCR comes from a human donor with HPV-associated anogenital cancer. This sample comprised blood, obtained from a patient who underwent chemoradiotherapy. The chain couples TRBV7-9 to TRBJ1-5, with D perhaps matching TRBD1 (6 bases). The CDR3 DNA sequence: TGTGCCAGCAGCTTAGACGGGGGGGCAGCTAATCAGCCCCAGCATTTT. This translates into CASSLDGGAANQPQHF.